Listed below are T cell receptor beta chains from one sample, sequenced in a study of blood T cell repertoires in COVID-19. Profiled with immunoSEQ multiplex PCR; TCRdb holds only in-frame clones, not every one. The sample consists of about 180,000 clones, around 84% of them appearing once. The sample comprised PBMCs or T cells enriched from blood (not recorded which). The receptors were gathered from a man aged 45-65 years who had recovered from COVID-19. CDR3s include the opening cysteine and the closing phenylalanine or tryptophan. The D gene is left open where the match is weak. Not all rows give a size; the values are once, few, many and, for expanded clones, a class.

CDR3,DNA,size,J,D,V
CASSLAQQRTTDTQYF,TGCGCCAGCAGCTTGGCTCAGCAGCGGACCACAGATACGCAGTATTTT,NA,TRBJ2-3,NA,TRBV5-1
CASGLDRGGAWETQYF,TGTGCTAGTGGTTTAGACCGAGGGGGGGCTTGGGAGACCCAGTACTTC,NA,TRBJ2-5,NA,TRBV12-5
CASSKDGPGEQYF,TGTGCCAGCAGCAAGGACGGCCCGGGGGAGCAGTACTTC,once,TRBJ2-7,NA,TRBV7-9
CASSDGTGAYGYTF,TGTGCCAGCAGCGACGGGACAGGGGCCTATGGCTACACCTTC,NA,TRBJ1-2,TRBD1,TRBV9
CASSLTGTSGQETQYF,TGTGCCAGTAGTTTGACCGGGACTAGCGGCCAAGAGACCCAGTACTTC,NA,TRBJ2-5,TRBD2,TRBV19
CASSVWAGSSTDTQYF,TGTGCCAGCAGCGTATGGGCTGGGAGTAGCACAGATACGCAGTATTTT,NA,TRBJ2-3,NA,TRBV9
CASSQGGLYWAFF,TGTGCCAGCAGCCAGGGGGGGCTGTATTGGGCTTTCTTT,NA,TRBJ1-1,NA,TRBV3-1/TRBV3-2
CASSLQAYEQYF,TGTGCCAGCAGTTTACAGGCCTACGAGCAGTACTTC,NA,TRBJ2-7,NA,TRBV28
CASSNRGLSNQPQHF,TGTGCCAGCAGTAACAGGGGGCTTAGCAATCAGCCCCAGCATTTT,NA,TRBJ1-5,TRBD1,TRBV6-5
CASSIGPDRPYNEQFF,TGTGCCAGTAGTATAGGACCGGACAGACCCTACAATGAGCAGTTCTTC,NA,TRBJ2-1,NA,TRBV19
CASRLAGDLTDTQYF,TGTGCCAGCAGACTAGCGGGGGACCTAACAGATACGCAGTATTTT,NA,TRBJ2-3,TRBD2,TRBV28
CASSLGEGVMYGYTF,TGTGCCAGCAGCTTGGGGGAAGGGGTCATGTATGGCTACACCTTC,NA,TRBJ1-2,NA,TRBV5-4
CATSRDSGGRSSNQPQHF,TGTGCCACCAGCAGAGATTCCGGGGGGAGATCTAGCAATCAGCCCCAGCATTTT,NA,TRBJ1-5,NA,TRBV15
CASSQSGVEFF,TGTGCCAGCAGCCAATCGGGAGTTGAGTTCTTC,NA,TRBJ2-1,NA,TRBV3-1/TRBV3-2
CASSQEEIRGIGNTIYF,TGCGCCAGCAGCCAAGAAGAAATTCGGGGGATAGGGAACACCATATATTTT,few,TRBJ1-3,NA,TRBV4-1
CASKEGGSNQPQHF,TGTGCCAGTAAAGAAGGAGGGAGCAATCAGCCCCAGCATTTT,NA,TRBJ1-5,NA,TRBV19
CASSLSHQVNTEAFF,TGTGCCAGCAGCTTATCCCACCAGGTGAACACTGAAGCTTTCTTT,NA,TRBJ1-1,NA,TRBV7-6
CATSRAGGYNEQFF,TGTGCCACCAGCAGGGCAGGGGGCTACAATGAGCAGTTCTTC,NA,TRBJ2-1,TRBD1,TRBV15
CASSPGDRGVSTEAFF,TGTGCCAGCTCACCGGGGGACAGGGGGGTTAGTACTGAAGCTTTCTTT,NA,TRBJ1-1,TRBD1,TRBV18
CATGRDRGTEAFF,TGTGCCACAGGTCGGGACAGGGGTACTGAAGCTTTCTTT,few,TRBJ1-1,TRBD1,TRBV10-3
CASSYKTGGQPQHF,TGTGCCAGCAGTTATAAGACAGGAGGTCAGCCCCAGCATTTT,once,TRBJ1-5,NA,TRBV6-5
CASSLDRDRAQPQHF,TGTGCCAGCAGCTTAGACAGAGACAGGGCTCAGCCCCAGCATTTT,NA,TRBJ1-5,TRBD1,TRBV7-2
CAVTERVGANVLTF,TGTGCCGTCACGGAGAGAGTTGGGGCCAACGTCCTGACTTTC,NA,TRBJ2-6,NA,TRBV19
CASSAGPAGSSYEQYF,TGTGCCAGCAGCGCGGGCCCGGCCGGCAGCTCCTACGAGCAGTACTTC,NA,TRBJ2-7,NA,TRBV5-4
CASSVGTRLETQYF,TGTGCCAGCAGTGTTGGGACTAGACTAGAGACCCAGTACTTC,NA,TRBJ2-5,TRBD2,TRBV7-9
CASISGSYNEQFF,TGTGCCAGCATTAGCGGCTCCTACAATGAGCAGTTCTTC,NA,TRBJ2-1,NA,TRBV6-5
CASSSGANEKLFF,TGTGCCAGCAGTTCAGGGGCTAATGAAAAACTGTTTTTT,NA,TRBJ1-4,NA,TRBV12-3/TRBV12-4
CASSDRRGVVGETQYF,TGTGCCAGCAGCGACCGTCGGGGGGTTGTAGGGGAGACCCAGTACTTC,NA,TRBJ2-5,TRBD2,TRBV7-9
CASSLAGGAEAFF,TGTGCCAGCAGCTTGGCCGGGGGGGCTGAAGCTTTCTTT,NA,TRBJ1-1,NA,TRBV5-4
CASSLWGVNTEAFF,TGCGCCAGCAGCTTATGGGGGGTGAACACTGAAGCTTTCTTT,NA,TRBJ1-1,NA,TRBV5-1
CASSQVGGGGQETQYF,TGCGCCAGCAGCCAAGTAGGGGGGGGAGGCCAAGAGACCCAGTACTTC,NA,TRBJ2-5,NA,TRBV4-1
CASSDRSSYNEQFF,TGCGCCAGCAGCGACAGGAGCTCCTACAATGAGCAGTTCTTC,NA,TRBJ2-1,NA,TRBV5-1
CAAGRYTEAFF,TGTGCGGCGGGGCGGTATACTGAAGCTTTCTTT,NA,TRBJ1-1,NA,TRBV2
CASSERGGSRYGYTF,TGTGCCAGCAGTGAACGGGGGGGGTCGAGGTATGGCTACACCTTC,NA,TRBJ1-2,NA,TRBV2
CASSSGTGGTEAFF,TGTGCCAGCAGTTCCGGGACAGGGGGCACTGAAGCTTTCTTT,NA,TRBJ1-1,TRBD1,TRBV7-2
CASSLLQGRTDTQYF,TGCGCCAGCAGCTTGTTGCAGGGGCGGACAGATACGCAGTATTTT,NA,TRBJ2-3,NA,TRBV5-1
CASSLADRGTGNTIYF,TGTGCCAGCAGCTTAGCCGACAGGGGGACTGGAAACACCATATATTTT,NA,TRBJ1-3,TRBD1,TRBV7-6
CSASGNYGYTF,TGCAGTGCTAGCGGGAACTATGGCTACACCTTC,NA,TRBJ1-2,NA,TRBV20-1
CASTLWLLGTLPADGYTF,TGTGCCAGCACCTTATGGTTATTGGGCACCCTCCCGGCAGATGGCTACACCTTC,NA,TRBJ1-2,NA,TRBV7-9
CASSQGVNTEAFF,TGTGCCAGCTCACAAGGGGTGAACACTGAAGCTTTCTTT,NA,TRBJ1-1,NA,TRBV18
CSGGTGGSGPQHF,TGCAGCGGGGGGACGGGAGGTTCTGGCCCCCAGCATTTT,NA,TRBJ1-5,NA,TRBV29-1
CASSRARGSNTEAFF,TGTGCCAGCAGCCGGGCTCGGGGAAGTAACACTGAAGCTTTCTTT,NA,TRBJ1-1,NA,TRBV6-5